A selection of T cell receptor beta chains follows, all from one sample in a study of blood T cell repertoires in COVID-19. Sequencing was performed with immunoSEQ multiplex PCR; in TCRdb, only in-frame clones are kept and a portion is missing. Among around 70,000 clones listed, about 90% were seen once. Sequencing input: peripheral blood. These receptors originate from a human donor in a cohort sampled during active COVID-19. Each CDR3 is given with its conserved first and last residue. Fields, in order: D gene, clone size, CDR3 length, J gene, V gene, CDR3 protein, CDR3 DNA. The D gene is left open where the match is weak. Not every row has a clone size; where given, it reads once, few, many or a size class.

d_call: .
clone_size: .
cdr3_length: 16
j_call: TRBJ1-3
v_call: TRBV5-4
cdr3_aa: CASSLAGQSSGNTIYF
cdr3_nt: TGTGCCAGCAGCTTGGCAGGGCAGAGCTCTGGAAACACCATATATTTT

d_call: .
clone_size: .
cdr3_length: 14
j_call: TRBJ1-1
v_call: TRBV5-1
cdr3_aa: CASSYGAMNTEAFF
cdr3_nt: TGCGCCAGCAGTTATGGGGCCATGAACACTGAAGCTTTCTTT

d_call: .
clone_size: .
cdr3_length: 15
j_call: TRBJ1-6
v_call: TRBV6-5
cdr3_aa: CASGALVGYNSPLHF
cdr3_nt: TGTGCCAGCGGGGCTCTAGTGGGCTATAATTCACCCCTCCACTTT

d_call: .
clone_size: .
cdr3_length: 16
j_call: TRBJ2-7
v_call: TRBV13
cdr3_aa: CASSSRSGQGGSEQYF
cdr3_nt: TGTGCCAGCAGCTCTCGGTCGGGGCAGGGGGGTAGCGAGCAGTACTTC

d_call: .
clone_size: .
cdr3_length: 13
j_call: TRBJ1-1
v_call: TRBV30
cdr3_aa: CAWREPWNTEAFF
cdr3_nt: TGTGCCTGGAGGGAGCCTTGGAACACTGAAGCTTTCTTT

d_call: .
clone_size: once
cdr3_length: 16
j_call: TRBJ2-3
v_call: TRBV28
cdr3_aa: CASSQSGTLASDTQYF
cdr3_nt: TGTGCCAGCAGTCAGTCCGGGACATTGGCGTCAGATACGCAGTATTTT

d_call: .
clone_size: .
cdr3_length: 15
j_call: TRBJ1-6
v_call: TRBV6-1
cdr3_aa: CASSEGEGGNSPLHF
cdr3_nt: TGTGCCAGCAGTGAAGGGGAGGGAGGTAATTCACCCCTCCACTTT

d_call: .
clone_size: .
cdr3_length: 16
j_call: TRBJ1-1
v_call: TRBV19
cdr3_aa: CASKILERRGNTEAFF
cdr3_nt: TGTGCCAGTAAAATCTTGGAGAGGAGGGGGAACACTGAAGCTTTCTTT

d_call: TRBD2
clone_size: .
cdr3_length: 17
j_call: TRBJ2-3
v_call: TRBV10-3
cdr3_aa: CAISEWTSGRAKDTQYF
cdr3_nt: TGTGCCATCAGTGAGTGGACTAGCGGGAGGGCCAAAGATACGCAGTATTTT

d_call: TRBD2
clone_size: .
cdr3_length: 16
j_call: TRBJ2-3
v_call: TRBV5-1
cdr3_aa: CASSDSGGFSTDTQYF
cdr3_nt: TGCGCCAGCAGTGATAGCGGGGGCTTTAGCACAGATACGCAGTATTTT

d_call: TRBD1
clone_size: .
cdr3_length: 16
j_call: TRBJ2-3
v_call: TRBV7-2
cdr3_aa: CASSLATGGATDTQYF
cdr3_nt: TGTGCCAGCAGCTTAGCGACAGGGGGCGCCACAGATACGCAGTATTTT

d_call: .
clone_size: .
cdr3_length: 14
j_call: TRBJ2-7
v_call: TRBV7-9
cdr3_aa: CASSPSAEAYEQYF
cdr3_nt: TGTGCCAGCAGCCCTTCTGCGGAAGCCTACGAGCAGTACTTC

d_call: .
clone_size: .
cdr3_length: 15
j_call: TRBJ1-5
v_call: TRBV6-5
cdr3_aa: CASSSRRGGEQPQHF
cdr3_nt: TGTGCCAGCAGCTCCAGGCGGGGGGGGGAACAGCCCCAGCATTTT

d_call: TRBD1
clone_size: .
cdr3_length: 14
j_call: TRBJ2-1
v_call: TRBV18
cdr3_aa: CASSPRGQGNEQFF
cdr3_nt: TGTGCCAGCTCACCACGGGGACAGGGGAATGAGCAGTTCTTC

d_call: .
clone_size: once
cdr3_length: 16
j_call: TRBJ2-1
v_call: TRBV5-4
cdr3_aa: CASSLGAGSSYNEQFF
cdr3_nt: TGTGCCAGCAGCCTAGGGGCGGGAAGCTCCTACAATGAGCAGTTCTTC

d_call: .
clone_size: .
cdr3_length: 14
j_call: TRBJ2-3
v_call: TRBV10-1
cdr3_aa: CASSESEGVDTQYF
cdr3_nt: TGCGCCAGCAGTGAGTCGGAGGGAGTGGATACGCAGTATTTT

d_call: TRBD1
clone_size: .
cdr3_length: 14
j_call: TRBJ2-2
v_call: TRBV19
cdr3_aa: CASSLDRGTGELFF
cdr3_nt: TGTGCCAGTAGTCTCGACAGGGGGACCGGGGAGCTGTTTTTT

d_call: .
clone_size: .
cdr3_length: 15
j_call: TRBJ2-5
v_call: TRBV24-1
cdr3_aa: CATSDGRTVKETQYF
cdr3_nt: TGTGCCACCAGTGATGGAAGGACAGTAAAAGAGACCCAGTACTTC

d_call: TRBD1
clone_size: .
cdr3_length: 13
j_call: TRBJ1-2
v_call: TRBV3-1/TRBV3-2
cdr3_aa: CASSQSDRGGYTF
cdr3_nt: TGTGCCAGCAGCCAATCTGACAGGGGCGGCTACACCTTC

d_call: TRBD1
clone_size: .
cdr3_length: 15
j_call: TRBJ2-7
v_call: TRBV7-9
cdr3_aa: CASSPTGTGSHEQYF
cdr3_nt: TGTGCCAGCAGCCCCACCGGGACAGGGAGCCACGAGCAGTACTTC